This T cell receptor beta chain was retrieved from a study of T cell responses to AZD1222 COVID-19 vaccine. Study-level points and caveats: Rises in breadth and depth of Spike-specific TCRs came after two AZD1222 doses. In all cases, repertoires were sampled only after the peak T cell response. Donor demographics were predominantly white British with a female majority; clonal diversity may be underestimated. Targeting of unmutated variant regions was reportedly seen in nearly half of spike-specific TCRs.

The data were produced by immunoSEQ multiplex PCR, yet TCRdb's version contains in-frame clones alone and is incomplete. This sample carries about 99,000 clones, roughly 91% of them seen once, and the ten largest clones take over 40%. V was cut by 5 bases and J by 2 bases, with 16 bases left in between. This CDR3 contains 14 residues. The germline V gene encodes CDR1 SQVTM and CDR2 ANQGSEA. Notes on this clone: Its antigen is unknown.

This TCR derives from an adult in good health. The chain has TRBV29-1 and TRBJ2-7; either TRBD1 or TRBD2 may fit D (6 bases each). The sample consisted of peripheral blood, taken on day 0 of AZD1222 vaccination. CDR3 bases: TGCAGCGTTTCCCCCCGACGGGGGCCCTACGAGCAGTACTTC. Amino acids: CSVSPRRGPYEQYF.